This entry lists 25 T cell receptor beta chains sequenced from one sample in a study of CD8 T cells in ankylosing spondylitis. TCRdb reprocessed the 5' RACE reads with MiXCR, giving one entry per CDR3 protein. This table has roughly 150,000 distinct CDR3 sequences, around a third appearing once. Sequences were obtained from synovial fluid, either unsorted or a sorted T cell fraction (not recorded which). The receptors derive from a male donor with ankylosing spondylitis.

V gene TRBV7-2 combines with J gene TRBJ2-3; 9 bases match TRBD2. Germline trimming cut 2 bases from V and 0 bases from J; bases unmatched to any gene: 6. There are 17 residues in the CDR3. From germline, CDR1 is SGHTA and CDR2 FQGNSA. CDR3 DNA: TGTGCCAGCAGCTTACTAGCGGGAACCTTTAGCACAGATACGCAGTATTTT. Its protein is CASSLLAGTFSTDTQYF.

This clonotype was detected once. This rearrangement joins TRBV6-1 to TRBJ1-2; D uncertain. CDR1 and CDR2 (germline): MNHNS, SASEGT. Trimming left V 0 bases short and J 9 bases short, with 8 bases between. The CDR3 totals 12 residues. As DNA, the CDR3 is TGTGCCAGCAGTGAAGCGGAGGGCCGCTACACCTTC. It specifies CASSEAEGRYTF.

The table lists this clonotype with a few counts. V and J are TRBV4-2 and TRBJ2-1; 8 bases are a match to TRBD2. Germline values: CDR1 LGHNA, CDR2 YNFKEQ. The trim removed 4 bases at V and 7 bases at J, leaving 3 bases unmatched. This CDR3 is 13 amino acids long. CDR3: CASSRAGDNEQFF. The DNA of the CDR3 is TGTGCCAGCAGCCGAGCGGGAGATAATGAGCAGTTCTTC.

In this sample, this clonotype turned up a few times. CDR3 sequence: CASSLTSGSSAGELFF. The CDR3 nucleotides read TGTGCCAGCAGCTTGACTAGCGGGAGTAGTGCCGGGGAGCTGTTTTTT. The chain carries TRBV7-2 and TRBJ2-2; 12 bases fit TRBD2. This CDR3 spans 16 amino acids. The trim removed 3 bases at V and 6 bases at J, leaving 5 bases unmatched. Germline CDR1 is SGHTA and CDR2 is FQGNSA.

This clonotype was counted once. The CDR3 loop is CASSTVPGGSYEQYF. CDR3 bases: TGTGCCAGCAGCACTGTACCCGGGGGCTCCTACGAGCAGTACTTC. The chain is built from TRBV7-8 and TRBJ2-7; possible D gene TRBD2, 6 bases. V was cut by 5 bases and J by 0 bases, with 14 bases left in between. The germline V gene has CDR1 SGHVS and CDR2 FQNEAQ. The CDR3 covers 15 residues. Using reference TRBV7-8 and TRBJ2-7 for the parts outside the CDR3, the full variable domain is GAGVSQSPRYKVAKRGQDVALRCDPISGHVSLFWYQQALGQGPEFLTYFQNEAQLDKSGLPSDRFFAERPEGSVSTLKIQRTQQEDSAVYLCASSTVPGGSYEQYFGPGTRLTVT.

The chain has TRBV29-1 and TRBJ1-1, with D uncertain. The ends were cut back, 0 bases at V and 0 bases at J, with 14 bases in the middle. The germline V gene encodes CDR1 SQVTM and CDR2 ANQGSEA. The CDR3 spans 16 residues. In DNA form, the CDR3 reads TGCAGCGTTGAAGATACGGGAGCAGTTTTGAACACTGAAGCTTTCTTT. Amino acid sequence: CSVEDTGAVLNTEAFF.

This clonotype was detected many times. The chain has TRBV2 and TRBJ2-3; 7 bases align to TRBD1. The CDR3 length is 14 residues. CDR1 and CDR2 (germline): SNHLY, FYNNEI. Trimming removed 7 bases from V and 0 bases from J; junction bases left unmatched: 4. This chain's CDR3 is CASTGDSSTDTQYF. The CDR3 DNA sequence: TGTGCCAGCACCGGGGACAGCAGCACAGATACGCAGTATTTT.

The J gene is TRBJ1-1, the V gene TRBV18; no firm D call. This CDR3 spans 14 amino acids. Trimming left V 1 base short and J 7 bases short, with 13 bases between. CDR1 is KGHSH and CDR2 is LQKENI in the germline V gene. The CDR3 DNA reads TGTGCCAGCTCACCACAGGGTGTTGTGGGTGAAGCTTTCTTT. Protein product: CASSPQGVVGEAFF.

This clonotype has more than one count but fewer than ten. This chain links TRBV29-1 with TRBJ1-1, with 10 nucleotides matching TRBD1. V trimming: 8 bases; J trimming: 7 bases; junction bases outside the gene matches: 10. This CDR3 has 13 amino acids. Looked up from germline, CDR1 is SQVTM and CDR2 is ANQGSEA. CDR3 protein: CSTLGTGVDEAFF. The CDR3 DNA sequence: TGCAGCACCCTGGGGACAGGGGTGGATGAAGCTTTCTTT.

This clonotype was seen a single time. This sequence joins TRBV11-2 and TRBJ1-1, with D unresolved. V dropped 5 bases and J dropped 0 bases, with 13 bases sitting between them. Germline V gene lookup returns CDR1 SGHAT and CDR2 FQNNGV. CDR3 length: 15 residues. The CDR3: CASSPLRGVNTEAFF. The CDR3 region has the DNA TGTGCCAGCAGCCCGCTCCGGGGAGTGAACACTGAAGCTTTCTTT. The whole variable domain, remainder taken from reference TRBV11-2 and TRBJ1-1, is EAGVAQSPRYKIIEKRQSVAFWCNPISGHATLYWYQQILGQGPKLLIQFQNNGVVDDSQLPKDRFSAERLKGVDSTLKIQPAKLEDSAVYLCASSPLRGVNTEAFFGQGTRLTVV.

This sequence joins TRBV10-2 and TRBJ2-3; D remains ambiguous. This CDR3 contains 12 residues. Trimming pared 1 base from V and 9 bases from J, leaving 8 bases between. In germline, CDR1 is WSHSY, CDR2 SAAADI. The CDR3 DNA follows: TGCGCCAGCAGTGAGTTCGCCCTGACGCAGTATTTT. As protein: CASSEFALTQYF.

Comment on this clonotype: A much larger clone sits a single nucleotide away, making a read error possible. The chain has TRBV27 and TRBJ2-7; 9 bases line up with TRBD2. This CDR3 contains 14 residues. The germline gives CDR1 MNHEY, CDR2 SMNVEV (reference sequence). V shed 6 bases, J shed 2 bases, and the junction held 5 bases outside the gene matches. CDR3 in amino acids: CASRLTSGTYEQYF. The CDR3 DNA reads TGTGCCAGCAGGCTGACTAGCGGAACCTACGAGCAGTACTTC.

This clonotype has a count of ten or more. The V and J genes are TRBV3-1 and TRBJ2-2, with no clear D. CDR3 length equals 11 residues. Germline V gene data show CDR1 as LGHDT and CDR2 as YNNKEL (reference sequence). V was shortened by 1 base and J by 8 bases, with 2 bases between the two germline ends. The CDR3 here is CASSQVGELFF. CDR3 DNA: TGTGCCAGCAGCCAAGTAGGGGAGCTGTTTTTT.

The CDR3 is CSVEIDRGAFTGELFF. The DNA of the CDR3 is TGCAGCGTTGAAATCGACAGGGGTGCATTCACCGGGGAGCTGTTTTTT. The V gene is TRBV29-1, the J gene TRBJ2-2; 8 bases are a match to TRBD1. Germline V gives CDR1 SQVTM, CDR2 ANQGSEA. After removal of 2 bases from V and 4 bases from J, the junction contained 9 bases not matched to a gene. The CDR3 contains 16 residues.

This clonotype was seen only a few times. The V and J genes are TRBV2 and TRBJ1-1; a weak D match, TRBD1 (6 bases). Germline V gene sequence: CDR1 SNHLY, CDR2 FYNNEI. The CDR3 sequence is 15 residues long. Between the trimmed V and J ends, which lost 4 bases and 6 bases, there was a span of 18 bases. This CDR3 is CASSVGGGMKAEAFF. The CDR3, as DNA: TGTGCCAGCAGTGTTGGGGGCGGGATGAAGGCTGAAGCTTTCTTT. The variable domain in full, completed from reference TRBV2 and TRBJ1-1, reads EPEVTQTPSHQVTQMGQEVILRCVPISNHLYFYWYRQILGQKVEFLVSFYNNEISEKSEIFDDQFSVERPDGSNFTLKIRSTKLEDSAMYFCASSVGGGMKAEAFFGQGTRLTVV.

This clonotype appeared a few times. J is TRBJ1-1 and V is TRBV5-6; D gene ambiguous. The V and J ends lost 4 bases and 7 bases respectively, with 17 bases between them. CDR1 SGHDT and CDR2 YYEEEE come from the germline V gene. The CDR3 totals 14 residues. The CDR3 coding sequence is TGTGCCAGCAGCCCCACTAGACCGGGAGTTGAAGCTTTCTTT. Translated, it gives CASSPTRPGVEAFF.

This chain joins TRBV6-1 and TRBJ2-1, with 7 positions matching TRBD1. The CDR3 contains 14 residues. Unmatched junction bases numbered 13, after V lost 7 bases and J lost 10 bases. Germline V gives CDR1 MNHNS, CDR2 SASEGT. CDR3 nucleotides: TGTGCCAGCACTCCCGTCCGACAGGGTTGGGAGCAGTTCTTC. Protein sequence: CASTPVRQGWEQFF.

With respect to this clonotype: Given a much more abundant clone one base away, this may be a read error. V is TRBV7-2 and J is TRBJ2-7; 9 bases match TRBD1. CDR1 and CDR2 (germline): SGHTA, FQGNSA. This CDR3 spans 14 amino acids. The V and J ends lost 1 base and 3 bases, in that order; junction bases with no gene match: 1. The CDR3 nucleotides are TGTGCCAGCAGCTTAGAGACAGGGGGCTACGAGCAGTACTTC. Amino acid sequence: CASSLETGGYEQYF.

This clonotype was counted at least ten times. The chain joins TRBV12-3 or TRBV12-4 to TRBJ1-2; 9 bases are shared with TRBD1. The length of the CDR3 is 14 residues. The trim removed 6 bases at V and 7 bases at J, leaving 9 bases unmatched. CDR3 in DNA: TGTGCCAGCAGCGCGGACAGGGGAACCGGTGGCTACACCTTC. Protein sequence: CASSADRGTGGYTF.

The V and J genes are TRBV19 and TRBJ1-4, with TRBD1 as a possible D gene (6 bases). CDR3 length: 13 residues. CDR1 and CDR2 (germline): LNHDA, SQIVND (reference sequence). V lost 7 bases and J 13 bases, leaving 19 bases between the germline ends. As DNA, the CDR3 is TGTGCCAGTAACGAAGACAAGACAGGCGGACTGTTTTTT. It is translated as CASNEDKTGGLFF.

This chain joins TRBV2 and TRBJ2-3; no definite D call. The germline CDR1 and CDR2 sequences are SNHLY and FYNNEI. This CDR3 spans 12 amino acids. The germline V and J ends were trimmed by 3 bases and 4 bases, with 5 bases remaining between them. In DNA, the CDR3 is TGTGCCAGCAGTGAGTTAGCAGATACGCAGTATTTT. Translation gives CASSELADTQYF.

A few counts support this clonotype. The genes are TRBV20-1 and TRBJ1-1, with 9 bases aligning to TRBD1. CDR3 length equals 14 residues. Germline V lookup: CDR1 DFQATT, CDR2 SNEGSKA (reference sequence). J was trimmed by 3 bases and V by 6 bases; bases with no gene match: 8. CDR3 bases: TGCAGTGCCAAGACGGACAGGGGTTACACTGAAGCTTTCTTT. This sequence encodes CSAKTDRGYTEAFF.

V and J are TRBV20-1 and TRBJ2-4, with TRBD2 matching over 8 bases. Germline assignment: CDR1 DFQATT and CDR2 SNEGSKA (reference sequence). After removal of 6 bases from V and 9 bases from J, the junction contained 28 bases not matched to a gene. CDR3 length equals 19 residues. This CDR3 is CSATTTGNVGLGLRGIQYF. In DNA, the CDR3 is TGCAGTGCAACCACCACAGGGAACGTGGGACTAGGTTTGCGTGGCATTCAGTACTTC.

This clonotype was found many times. This sequence joins TRBV6-2 or TRBV6-3 and TRBJ2-1; D is unclear. Per germline, CDR1 MNHEY and CDR2 SVGEGT. The V and J ends lost 2 bases and 0 bases respectively, with 11 bases between them. This CDR3 is 16 amino acids long. In DNA form, the CDR3 reads TGTGCCAGCAGTTACAGTCTCGACTCCTCCTACAATGAGCAGTTCTTC. This codes for CASSYSLDSSYNEQFF.

The V gene is TRBV19, the J gene TRBJ2-1, with a possible D match to TRBD2 (5 bases). The CDR3 consists of 14 residues. Per the germline V gene, CDR1 is LNHDA and CDR2 is SQIVND (reference sequence). The V gene lost 8 bases and the J gene lost 7 bases, with 18 bases spanning the gap. The CDR3 DNA reads TGTGCCAGTCTCCAATTTGGGTCGGGGAATGAGCAGTTCTTC. It specifies CASLQFGSGNEQFF.